This TCR beta chain was found in a study of cytomegalovirus exposure and HLA in healthy donors. Trimming cost V 0 bases and J 12 bases, with 15 bases left between them. The CDR3 has 13 amino acids. Germline values: CDR1 KGHSY, CDR2 FQNENV. It was with 60 Vbeta and 13 Jbeta primers that the PCR ran. Here immunoSEQ multiplex PCR was the method, and the copy in TCRdb shows in-frame clones only, minus some. The sample consists of 80,000 to 100,000 clones, around 80% of them appearing once. This clone was recorded a few times. Its specificity is unknown. Study conclusions and caveats: In an earlier analysis, most TCR beta V segments were productive about 87% or about 30% of the time. Despite most TCR sequences being rare, some public TCRs occurred in many donors.

Sampled while nominally healthy, donors likely had unrecorded immune exposures. This sequence originates from a man between 40 and 49 years old in good health and CMV-seronegative. The specimen was PBMCs. This rearrangement joins TRBV16 to TRBJ2-7; maybe TRBD1 (6 bases). As DNA, the CDR3 is TGTGCCAGCAGCCAATCCCTAACAGGGAAACCGTACTTC. Translation: CASSQSLTGKPYF.